This T cell receptor (beta chain) appears in the sequencing data of a study of cytomegalovirus exposure and HLA in healthy donors. Overall study: An early release of data contained tens of millions of unique TCRs, which came from HLA-typed donors.

The PCR made use of 60 Vbeta and 13 Jbeta primers. Produced via immunoSEQ multiplex PCR; TCRdb's table is partial and in-frame only. The data show around 140,000 clones, approximately 82% seen once. The germline V gene has CDR1 MNHEY and CDR2 SMNVEV (reference sequence). The CDR3 extends over 15 amino acids. As for this clone: Its specificity is unknown. At one end the junction does not follow the germline gene, possibly because of a read error.

Study outcomes and limitations: Per a later analysis, about 18,000 TCR beta sequences showed association with HLA alleles at 0.05 false discovery rate. Within a later analysis, the majority of CMV-associated TCR beta chains appeared HLA-restricted. Indistinguishable V segments such as TRBV6-2 and TRBV6-3 were excluded.

The rearrangement joins TRBV27 to TRBJ2-7, with 8 bases fitting TRBD1. This receptor was obtained from a woman aged 55-69 years in good health and CMV-seropositive. Input material: PBMCs. The chain's CDR3 is CASSLSVTGAGLISF. The CDR3 nucleotides are TGTGCCAGCAGTTTATCGGTGACAGGGGCAGGCTTAATTAGTTTC.